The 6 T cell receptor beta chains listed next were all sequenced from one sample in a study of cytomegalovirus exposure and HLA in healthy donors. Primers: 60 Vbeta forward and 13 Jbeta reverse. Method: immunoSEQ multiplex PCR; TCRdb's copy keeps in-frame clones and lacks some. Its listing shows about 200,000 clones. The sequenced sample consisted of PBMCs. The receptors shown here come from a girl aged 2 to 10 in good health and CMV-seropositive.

The CDR3, as DNA: TGTGCCATCAGTGAAGTAGGCAGGGGAAGCTCCTACGAGCAGTACTTC. It translates to CAISEVGRGSSYEQYF. V gene TRBV10-3 combines with J gene TRBJ2-7, with TRBD1 as a possible D gene (6 bases). Germline CDR1 reads ENHRY; CDR2 reads SYGVKD. There are 16 residues in the CDR3. V was shortened by 3 bases and J by 0 bases, with 15 bases between the two germline ends.

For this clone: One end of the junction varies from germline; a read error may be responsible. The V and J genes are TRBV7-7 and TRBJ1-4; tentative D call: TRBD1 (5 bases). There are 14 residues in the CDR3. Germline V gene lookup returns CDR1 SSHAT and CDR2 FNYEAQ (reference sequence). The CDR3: CASTVTVGNEKLFF. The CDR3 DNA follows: TGTGCTAGCACAGTGACAGTCGGGAATGAAAAACTGTTTTTT.

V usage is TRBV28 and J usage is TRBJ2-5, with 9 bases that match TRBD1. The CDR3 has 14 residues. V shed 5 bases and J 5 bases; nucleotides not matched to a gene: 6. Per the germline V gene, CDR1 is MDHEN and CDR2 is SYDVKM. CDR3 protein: CASSGQGRRETQYF. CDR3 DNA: TGTGCCAGCAGTGGACAGGGGCGTCGGGAGACCCAGTACTTC.

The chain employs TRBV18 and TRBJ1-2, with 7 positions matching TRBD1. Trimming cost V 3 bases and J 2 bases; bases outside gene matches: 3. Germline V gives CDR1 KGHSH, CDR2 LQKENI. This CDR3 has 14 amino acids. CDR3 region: CASSPGGQNYGYTF. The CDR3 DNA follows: TGTGCCAGCTCACCGGGGGGACAGAACTATGGCTACACCTTC.

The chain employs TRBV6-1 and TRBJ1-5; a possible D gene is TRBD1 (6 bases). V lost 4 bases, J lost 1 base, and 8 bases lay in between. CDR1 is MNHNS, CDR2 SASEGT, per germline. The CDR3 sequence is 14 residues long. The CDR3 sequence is CASSAGHSNQPQHF. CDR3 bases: TGTGCCAGCAGTGCGGGACACAGCAATCAGCCCCAGCATTTT.

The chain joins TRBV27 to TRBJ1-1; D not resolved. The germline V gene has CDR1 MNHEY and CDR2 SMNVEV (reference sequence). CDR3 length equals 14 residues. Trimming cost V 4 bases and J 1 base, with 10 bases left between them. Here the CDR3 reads CASSSHSRNTEAFF. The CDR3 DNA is TGTGCCAGCAGTTCCCACAGCCGGAACACTGAAGCTTTCTTT.